These 30 T cell receptor beta chains were all obtained from the same sample, sequenced in a study of siplizumab effects on memory and regulatory T cells. Sequenced by immunoSEQ multiplex PCR; TCRdb stores in-frame clones only, minus some. The sample yields a few thousand clones, 48% seen once. The antigens these receptors bind are not known. Coculturing of the mixed lymphocyte reaction cells was performed at 37°C for less than 7 days. The sample consisted of CFSE-low (dividing) CD4+ T cells sorted from an allogeneic mixed lymphocyte reaction. The source is a human donor in good health; the cells came from an allogeneic mixed lymphocyte reaction. Some clones in this sample may be carry-over from other donors' samples.

The sample holds a few counts of this clone. V gene TRBV10-2 combines with J gene TRBJ1-2; TRBD1 aligns across 8 bases. V shed 6 bases, J shed 3 bases, and the junction held 6 bases outside the gene matches. Germline V gives CDR1 WSHSY, CDR2 SAAADI. This CDR3 spans 14 amino acids. The CDR3 DNA sequence: TGCGCCAGCAGACTTGGGACAGGAGACTATGGCTACACCTTC. Its protein product is CASRLGTGDYGYTF.

The chain combines TRBV19 with TRBJ2-1, with D possibly being TRBD2 (7 bases). This CDR3 spans 17 amino acids. Trimming removed 3 bases at V and 1 base at J, with 16 bases between. Germline V gives CDR1 LNHDA, CDR2 SQIVND (reference sequence). The CDR3 DNA reads TGTGCCAGTAGTATCCTACGGGGGGCAGGTTCCTACAATGAGCAGTTCTTC. It specifies CASSILRGAGSYNEQFF.

This clone was seen only a few times. The V gene is TRBV7-9, the J gene TRBJ1-3, with a possible D match to TRBD1 (6 bases). The germline gives CDR1 SEHNR, CDR2 FQNEAQ (reference sequence). Trimming stripped 1 base from V and 0 bases from J, with 10 bases between. There are 16 residues in the CDR3. CDR3 DNA sequence: TGTGCCAGCAGCTTAGAAGCAGGGGTCTCTGGAAACACCATATATTTT. Encoded protein: CASSLEAGVSGNTIYF.

This clone has a handful of counts. Written as DNA, the CDR3 is TGTGCCAGTAGTACCGGGACTACGCAGTATTTT. Its protein is CASSTGTTQYF. V gene TRBV19 combines with J gene TRBJ2-3; D tentatively reads TRBD1 or TRBD2 (5 bases each). CDR3 size: 11 residues. The germline gives CDR1 LNHDA, CDR2 SQIVND (reference sequence). V lost 4 bases and J 8 bases, leaving 7 bases between the germline ends.

This clone was picked up a small number of times. The rearrangement uses TRBV6-5 and TRBJ2-1; no reliable D call. V was cut by 0 bases and J by 12 bases, with 9 bases left in between. Germline assignment: CDR1 MNHEY and CDR2 SVGAGI. This CDR3 contains 12 residues. CDR3: CASSYSGSWQFF. The CDR3 DNA reads TGTGCCAGCAGTTACTCAGGTAGCTGGCAGTTCTTC.

Judged by abundance, this clone is medium-sized. The chain links TRBV6-6 to TRBJ2-7; D is uncertain. Germline V gene data show CDR1 as MNHNY and CDR2 as SVGAGI (reference sequence). The V gene lost 0 bases and the J gene lost 0 bases, with 6 bases spanning the gap. The CDR3 runs 14 residues. CDR3 loop: CASSYSSVSYEQYF. The CDR3 DNA sequence: TGTGCCAGCAGTTACTCAAGTGTCTCCTACGAGCAGTACTTC.

V and J are TRBV4-1 and TRBJ2-1; 9 bases line up with TRBD1. The CDR3 totals 15 residues. Losses at the gene ends were 0 bases for V and 4 bases for J; bases not matched to a gene: 1. CDR1 and CDR2 (germline): MGHRA, YSYEKL. CDR3 sequence: CASSQDDRGYNEQFF. In DNA, the CDR3 is TGCGCCAGCAGCCAAGATGACAGGGGGTACAATGAGCAGTTCTTC.

This clone has just a few counts. The V call is TRBV19, the J call TRBJ1-5; D is unclear. CDR3 size: 14 residues. The ends were cut back, 3 bases at V and 3 bases at J, with 9 bases in the middle. From germline, CDR1 is LNHDA and CDR2 SQIVND (reference sequence). CDR3 nucleotide sequence: TGTGCCAGTAGTATGCAGGTATTCAATCAGCCCCAGCATTTT. Translated: CASSMQVFNQPQHF.

This chain uses TRBV9 with TRBJ2-1, with 7 bases fitting TRBD1. In germline, CDR1 is SGDLS, CDR2 YYNGEE. Germline trimming cut 0 bases from V and 3 bases from J; bases unmatched to any gene: 3. The CDR3 extends over 15 amino acids. The CDR3 loop is CASSVGQGVYNEQFF. The CDR3 DNA follows: TGTGCCAGCAGCGTAGGACAGGGAGTCTACAATGAGCAGTTCTTC.

J is TRBJ2-3 and V is TRBV5-1, with D possibly being TRBD2 (5 bases). V was cut by 3 bases and J by 3 bases, with 20 bases left in between. Germline loops: CDR1 SGHRS, CDR2 YFSETQ. This CDR3 contains 17 residues. CDR3 sequence (DNA): TGCGCCAGCAGCTCGGTACCAGGTGGACTTCGGACAGATACGCAGTATTTT. Protein: CASSSVPGGLRTDTQYF.

This chain joins TRBV27 and TRBJ1-3, with D tentatively TRBD1 (5 bases). The V gene lost 2 bases and the J gene lost 5 bases, with 16 bases spanning the gap. The CDR3 length is 16 residues. From germline, CDR1 is MNHEY and CDR2 SMNVEV (reference sequence). In DNA, the CDR3 is TGTGCCAGCAGTTTAGGTTCTGGGGCTACTAGAAACACCATATATTTT. This sequence encodes CASSLGSGATRNTIYF.

The genes are TRBV19 and TRBJ2-2; D gene unclear. Trimming shortened V by 6 bases and J by 5 bases, and 19 bases separated the two germline ends. Germline CDR1 reads LNHDA; CDR2 reads SQIVND (reference sequence). This CDR3 comprises 16 residues. CDR3 sequence: CASSRRVFLGTGELFF. The CDR3 nucleotides are TGTGCCAGTAGCCGAAGGGTATTTTTGGGGACCGGGGAGCTGTTTTTT.

V gene TRBV2 combines with J gene TRBJ2-6, with D perhaps TRBD2 (6 bases). Trimming took off 0 bases at V and 0 bases at J, with 15 bases between the two ends. Germline CDR1 reads SNHLY; CDR2 reads FYNNEI. CDR3 length equals 19 residues. The CDR3 DNA reads TGTGCCAGCAGTGAAGCGTTGGGGGGTCTCTACTCTGGGGCCAACGTCCTGACTTTC. The encoded protein is CASSEALGGLYSGANVLTF.

This clone was seen a handful of times. This chain uses TRBV7-8 with TRBJ1-1; D is uncertain. V was trimmed by 0 bases and J by 1 base, leaving 9 bases between them. The CDR3 sequence is 15 residues long. Germline CDR1 SGHVS, CDR2 FQNEAQ. CDR3 loop: CASSLAGIPNTEAFF. The CDR3, as DNA: TGTGCCAGCAGCTTAGCTGGAATCCCGAACACTGAAGCTTTCTTT.

Here the CDR3 DNA reads TGCAGCGTTGAGGCCGGGACCGGGTTAGGCTACACCTTC. The encoded protein is CSVEAGTGLGYTF. The V call is TRBV29-1, the J call TRBJ1-2; tentative D call: TRBD1 (5 bases). Germline CDR1 and CDR2: SQVTM and ANQGSEA. The length of the CDR3 is 13 residues. V lost 3 bases and J lost 8, with 16 bases in between.

The V gene is TRBV6-1, the J gene TRBJ2-7; D is unclear. V lost 7 bases, J lost 5 bases, and 9 bases lay in between. Germline-derived CDR1 and CDR2 are MNHNS and SASEGT. The CDR3 spans 11 residues. This CDR3 reads CASTRTDEQYF. CDR3 sequence (DNA): TGTGCCAGCACCAGGACGGACGAGCAGTACTTC.

This clone was found once. The J gene is TRBJ1-2, the V gene TRBV7-9; no definite D call. Trimming shortened V by 1 base and J by 5 bases, and 8 bases separated the two germline ends. The CDR3 runs 13 residues. CDR1 SEHNR and CDR2 FQNEAQ come from the germline V gene (reference sequence). This chain's CDR3 is CASSLEAYYGYTF. CDR3 nucleotides: TGTGCCAGCAGCTTAGAGGCGTATTATGGCTACACCTTC. Looking up the rest from reference TRBV7-9 and TRBJ1-2 gives the full variable domain: DTGVSQNPRHKITKRGQNVTFRCDPISEHNRLYWYRQTLGQGPEFLTYFQNEAQLEKSRLLSDRFSAERPKGSFSTLEIQRTEQGDSAMYLCASSLEAYYGYTFGSGTRLTVV.

V and J are TRBV19 and TRBJ2-1; 8 bases line up with TRBD2. Germline V lookup: CDR1 LNHDA, CDR2 SQIVND (reference sequence). The length of the CDR3 is 15 residues. The ends lost 5 bases at V and 5 bases at J; junction bases unmatched: 8. The CDR3 loop is CASSPRAGENNEQFF. For the CDR3, the DNA is TGTGCCAGTAGTCCAAGAGCGGGAGAGAACAATGAGCAGTTCTTC.

This clone was counted only a few times. The chain couples TRBV5-1 to TRBJ1-1; D not resolved. The V end was cut by 2 bases, the J end by 1 base, with 6 bases between. The CDR3 has 13 amino acids. The germline gives CDR1 SGHRS, CDR2 YFSETQ. CDR3 amino acids: CASSFVGNTEAFF. DNA of the CDR3: TGCGCCAGCAGCTTCGTCGGGAACACTGAAGCTTTCTTT.

The CDR3 spells CASSLDGTNTDTQYF. As DNA, the CDR3 is TGTGCCAGCAGCTTAGATGGGACAAACACAGATACGCAGTATTTT. V and J are TRBV7-9 and TRBJ2-3, with D possibly being TRBD1 (6 bases). CDR3 length: 15 residues. CDR1 SEHNR and CDR2 FQNEAQ come from the germline V gene (reference sequence). With 1 base removed from V and 2 bases from J, the gap between germline ends came to 10 bases.

This CDR3 is CASSRGNQPQHF. DNA of the CDR3: TGTGCCAGCAGTCGCGGCAATCAGCCCCAGCATTTT. This chain links TRBV6-1 with TRBJ1-5; D is uncertain. This CDR3 has 12 amino acids. Per the germline V gene, CDR1 is MNHNS and CDR2 is SASEGT. V was shortened by 5 bases and J by 2 bases, with 4 bases between the two germline ends.

The V call is TRBV7-9, the J call TRBJ1-1; D is perhaps TRBD1 (6 bases). There are 14 residues in the CDR3. Between the trimmed V and J ends, which lost 1 base and 5 bases, there was a span of 11 bases. Germline V gene lookup returns CDR1 SEHNR and CDR2 FQNEAQ (reference sequence). The CDR3 nucleotides are TGTGCCAGCAGCTTAGAGACAGGTCGTACTGAAGCTTTCTTT. This gives the protein CASSLETGRTEAFF.

This rearrangement joins TRBV2 to TRBJ1-6; D remains ambiguous. Trimming shortened V by 0 bases and J by 9 bases, and 12 bases separated the two germline ends. Germline V gene data show CDR1 as SNHLY and CDR2 as FYNNEI. This CDR3 region has 15 residues. The CDR3 sequence is CASSEALTRLSPLHF. CDR3 bases: TGTGCCAGCAGTGAAGCGCTTACGCGGCTTTCACCCCTCCACTTT.

The rearrangement uses TRBV10-3 and TRBJ1-1, with D hard to call. CDR3 length: 13 residues. Trimming removed 6 bases from V and 4 bases from J, with 12 bases in between. The V gene's germline CDR1 is ENHRY and CDR2 SYGVKD. In nucleotides, the CDR3 is TGTGCCATCAGCGACCCGTCGGGCACTGAAGCTTTCTTT. Amino acids: CAISDPSGTEAFF.

The CDR3 spells CASSVVGGRNEQFF. The CDR3 nucleotides are TGTGCCAGCAGCGTAGTGGGGGGCAGGAATGAGCAGTTCTTC. The chain uses TRBV9 and TRBJ2-1; D possibly uses TRBD1 or TRBD2 (6 bases each). The CDR3 totals 14 residues. Deletions cut 0 bases from V and 7 bases from J, with 11 bases between. CDR1 is SGDLS and CDR2 is YYNGEE in the germline V gene.

The CDR3 nucleotides read TGTGCCAGCACCCTGACAGGGTGGTCTGAGCAGTTCTTC. Translating gives CASTLTGWSEQFF. The chain employs TRBV6-1 and TRBJ2-1; 7 nucleotides line up with TRBD1. With V trimmed by 7 bases and J by 9 bases, 9 bases remained unmatched. The CDR3 loop spans 13 amino acids. Germline lookup yields CDR1 MNHNS and CDR2 SASEGT.

In its sample, this clone ranks as medium-sized. As DNA, the CDR3 is TGTGCCAGCAGCCCCTGGGGGGCCAATCAGCCCCAGCATTTT. Its translation is CASSPWGANQPQHF. The J gene is TRBJ1-5, the V gene TRBV6-5; D may be TRBD1 (6 bases). Germline CDR1 and CDR2: MNHEY and SVGAGI. V was cut by 6 bases and J by 3 bases, with 12 bases left in between. The CDR3 consists of 14 residues.

The rearrangement joins TRBV6-1 to TRBJ1-1, with D unclear. Germline CDR1 MNHNS, CDR2 SASEGT. With 10 bases removed from V and 3 bases from J, the gap between germline ends came to 6 bases. This CDR3 has 10 residues. The CDR3 nucleotides are TGTGCCATGAACGACACTGAAGCTTTCTTT. It translates to CAMNDTEAFF.

Notes on this clone: The junction and the germline gene differ at one end; a read error may be behind it. The chain employs TRBV29-1 and TRBJ2-1, with D possibly being TRBD1 (6 bases). The germline CDR1 and CDR2 sequences are SQVTM and ANQGSEA. The CDR3 consists of 14 residues. This CDR3 is CSVEGTSGYNEQFF. The CDR3 bases are TGCAGCGTCGAAGGGACATCTGGGTACAATGAGCAGTTCTTC.

V usage is TRBV6-6 and J usage is TRBJ1-4; 7 nucleotides match TRBD1. The germline CDR1 and CDR2 sequences are MNHNY and SVGAGI (reference sequence). This CDR3 has 16 amino acids. Germline trimming cut 6 bases from V and 2 bases from J; bases unmatched to any gene: 9. The CDR3 region has the DNA TGTGCCAGCAGCCGACAGGGTCTAGGGACTAATGAAAAACTGTTTTTT. Protein product: CASSRQGLGTNEKLFF.